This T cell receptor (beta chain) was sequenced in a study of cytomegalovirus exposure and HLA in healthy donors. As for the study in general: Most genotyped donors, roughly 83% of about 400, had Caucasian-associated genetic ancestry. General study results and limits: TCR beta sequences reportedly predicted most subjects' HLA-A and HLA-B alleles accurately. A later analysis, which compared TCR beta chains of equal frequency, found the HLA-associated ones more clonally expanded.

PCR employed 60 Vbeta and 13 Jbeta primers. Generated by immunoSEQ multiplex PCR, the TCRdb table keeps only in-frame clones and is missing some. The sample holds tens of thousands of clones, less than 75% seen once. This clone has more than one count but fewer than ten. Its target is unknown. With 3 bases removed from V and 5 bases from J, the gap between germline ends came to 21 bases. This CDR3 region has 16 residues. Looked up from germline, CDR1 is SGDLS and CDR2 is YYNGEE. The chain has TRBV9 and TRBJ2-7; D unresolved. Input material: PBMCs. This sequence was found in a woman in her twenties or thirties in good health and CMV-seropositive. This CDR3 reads CASSGRLRSGDNEQYF. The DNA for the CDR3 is TGTGCCAGCAGCGGACGCCTCAGGTCCGGTGACAACGAGCAGTACTTC. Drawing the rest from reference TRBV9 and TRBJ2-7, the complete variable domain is DSGVTQTPKHLITATGQRVTLRCSPRSGDLSVYWYQQSLDQGLQFLIQYYNGEERAKGNILERFSAQQFPDLHSELNLSSLELGDSALYFCASSGRLRSGDNEQYFGPGTRLTVT.